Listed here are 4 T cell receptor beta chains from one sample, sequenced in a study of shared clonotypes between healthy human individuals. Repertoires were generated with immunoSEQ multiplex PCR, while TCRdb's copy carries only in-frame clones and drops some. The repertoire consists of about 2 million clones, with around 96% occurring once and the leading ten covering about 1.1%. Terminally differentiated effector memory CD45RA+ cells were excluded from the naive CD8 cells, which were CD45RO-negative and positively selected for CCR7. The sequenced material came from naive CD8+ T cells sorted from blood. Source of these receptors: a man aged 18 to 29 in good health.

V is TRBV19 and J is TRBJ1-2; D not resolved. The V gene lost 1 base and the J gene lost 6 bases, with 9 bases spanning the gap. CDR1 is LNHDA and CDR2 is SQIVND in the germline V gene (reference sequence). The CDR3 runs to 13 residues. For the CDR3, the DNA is TGTGCCAGTAGTATAGCAAATTACGATGGCTACACCTTC. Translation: CASSIANYDGYTF.

CDR3 nucleotide sequence: TGCGCCAGCTGGGAGGGGGCGCGGACAGATACGCAGTATTTT. Amino acid sequence: CASWEGARTDTQYF. This rearrangement joins TRBV4-3 to TRBJ2-3; possibly TRBD1 or TRBD2 for D (7 bases each). V lost 8 bases, J lost 3 bases, and 15 bases lay in between. The CDR3 is 14 amino acids. Germline CDR1 is LGHNA and CDR2 is YSLEER.

CDR3 loop: CASSLGALTYEQYF. CDR3 DNA sequence: TGTGCCAGCAGTTTGGGGGCTTTGACTTACGAGCAGTACTTC. The V gene is TRBV27, the J gene TRBJ2-7; a weak D match, TRBD1 (6 bases). Germline loops: CDR1 MNHEY, CDR2 SMNVEV (reference sequence). This CDR3 is built from 14 residues. Trimming took off 3 bases at V and 4 bases at J, with 13 bases between the two ends.

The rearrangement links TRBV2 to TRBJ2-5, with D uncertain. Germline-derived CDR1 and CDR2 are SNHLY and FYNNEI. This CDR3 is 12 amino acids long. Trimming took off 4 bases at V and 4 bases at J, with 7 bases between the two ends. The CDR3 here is CASSVLGETQYF. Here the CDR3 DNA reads TGTGCCAGCAGTGTTCTGGGAGAGACCCAGTACTTC.